Reported below is one T cell receptor beta chain. The sample is drawn from a study of blood T cell repertoires in COVID-19. Study information: The origin of the acute and convalescent COVID-19 samples was the United States, Italy and Spain. PBMCs, B-cell-depleted T cells, or T cells were the source of the cDNA or gDNA that made up the material.

Clones were sequenced by immunoSEQ multiplex PCR, and TCRdb holds only the in-frame ones, with some missing. Of about 360,000 clones in the sample, around 88% were seen once. CDR3 length equals 12 residues. The V end lost 9 bases, the J end lost 8 bases, and 14 bases lay between the germline ends. In germline, CDR1 is LGHDT, CDR2 YNNKEL (reference sequence). The chain joins TRBV3-1 (or the pseudogene TRBV3-2) to TRBJ2-4; a weak D match, TRBD2 (5 bases). The source material was peripheral blood. The TCR sequence derives from a woman aged 60-75 years with COVID-19, enrolled during active disease. CDR3: CASRGGGDIQYF. The CDR3 DNA reads as TGTGCCAGTCGGGGTGGTGGGGACATTCAGTACTTC.